These T cell receptor beta chains were read from a single sample in a study of a mutant IDH1 vaccine in newly diagnosed glioma. No antigens are known for them. Sequencing used immunoSEQ multiplex PCR; TCRdb keeps in-frame clones, though not all of them. Counted here are about 68,000 clones, approximately 84% occurring once; the ten biggest clones make up more than 10%. The specimen comprised PBMCs, sampled from a glioma patient whose treatment included an IDH1 peptide vaccine. These receptors were obtained from a man aged 18 to 30 with glioma. Each CDR3 is given with its conserved first and last residue. The D gene is left open where the match is weak. Where a row states a size, it is once, few, many or the class of an expanded clone; other rows omit it.

clone_size	v_call	j_call	d_call	cdr3_aa	cdr3_nt
few	TRBV4-3	TRBJ2-3	TRBD2	CASSQAASGFSTDTQYF	TGCGCCAGCAGCCAAGCCGCTAGCGGGTTTAGCACAGATACGCAGTATTTT
.	TRBV7-2	TRBJ2-7	TRBD2	CASRPSGSRPSEQYF	TGTGCCAGCAGACCTAGCGGGAGTAGACCCTCCGAGCAGTACTTC
.	TRBV29-1	TRBJ2-5	.	CSVGTGGLRETQYF	TGCAGCGTGGGGACGGGGGGCTTGAGGGAGACCCAGTACTTC
.	TRBV19	TRBJ1-5	TRBD1	CASSPFQGEPQHF	TGTGCCAGTAGCCCATTCCAGGGGGAGCCCCAGCATTTT
.	TRBV6-5	TRBJ2-7	TRBD1	CASSLSQGATYEQYF	TGTGCCAGCAGTTTATCACAGGGGGCTACCTACGAGCAGTACTTC
.	TRBV7-8	TRBJ2-5	.	CASSLDRGETQYF	TGTGCCAGCAGCTTAGATCGGGGAGAGACCCAGTACTTC
.	TRBV7-2	TRBJ2-3	TRBD2	CASSLRLAGGTDTQYF	TGTGCCAGCAGCTTAAGACTAGCGGGAGGGACAGATACGCAGTATTTT
.	TRBV19	TRBJ1-5	.	CASTSPRGPQHF	TGTGCCAGTACCTCTCCGCGGGGGCCCCAGCATTTT
once	TRBV5-8	TRBJ1-6	TRBD1	CASSFDREKRPLHF	TGTGCCAGCAGCTTCGACAGGGAAAAGCGTCCCCTCCACTTT
.	TRBV11-2	TRBJ2-2	.	CASSRQLSGHTGELFF	TGTGCCAGCAGCCGCCAACTTAGCGGCCACACCGGGGAGCTGTTTTTT
.	TRBV5-1	TRBJ2-3	.	CASSVQAASSSTDTQYF	TGCGCCAGCAGCGTACAAGCAGCATCCTCTAGCACAGATACGCAGTATTTT
.	TRBV5-1	TRBJ1-1	.	CASRGSSNTEAFF	TGCGCCAGCAGGGGAAGTTCTAACACTGAAGCTTTCTTT
.	TRBV6-5	TRBJ1-2	.	CASSGVGGFGYTF	TGTGCCAGCAGCGGGGTCGGGGGTTTCGGCTACACCTTC
.	TRBV9	TRBJ1-5	TRBD1	CASSPRGTGGQPQHF	TGTGCCAGCAGCCCACGGGGGACAGGAGGGCAGCCCCAGCATTTT
.	TRBV11-2	TRBJ2-6	.	CASNPGAGANVLTF	TGTGCCAGCAACCCCGGCGCTGGGGCCAACGTCCTGACTTTC
once	TRBV12-5	TRBJ2-7	.	CASGLVLGDEQYF	TGTGCTAGTGGTTTGGTACTCGGTGACGAGCAGTACTTC
.	TRBV5-4	TRBJ1-2	.	CASSLGGYGYTF	TGTGCCAGCAGCTTGGGAGGCTATGGCTACACCTTC
.	TRBV5-1	TRBJ2-3	TRBD2	CASSTSGNIPDTQYF	TGCGCCAGCAGTACTAGCGGAAACATTCCAGATACGCAGTATTTT
.	TRBV5-1	TRBJ2-7	TRBD1	CASSLEGQGSYEQYF	TGCGCCAGCAGCTTGGAGGGACAGGGCAGCTACGAGCAGTACTTC
.	TRBV7-9	TRBJ2-1	.	CASSPYWDESYNEQFF	TGTGCCAGCAGCCCCTACTGGGACGAATCCTACAATGAGCAGTTCTTC
.	TRBV5-1	TRBJ2-3	TRBD2	CASKGLVGPGPQYF	TGCGCCAGCAAGGGACTAGTTGGGCCCGGGCCGCAGTATTTT
once	TRBV5-1	TRBJ2-7	TRBD1	CASSWGGTGAYEQYF	TGCGCCAGCAGCTGGGGGGGGACAGGGGCCTACGAGCAGTACTTC
.	TRBV18	TRBJ1-3	.	CASSPYDRTAGNTIYF	TGTGCCAGCTCACCCTATGACAGGACAGCTGGAAACACCATATATTTT
.	TRBV29-1	TRBJ1-1	.	CSVIWGSTEAFF	TGCAGCGTGATATGGGGATCGACTGAAGCTTTCTTT
.	TRBV5-6	TRBJ1-5	TRBD1	CASSLAGRGPQPQHF	TGTGCCAGCAGCTTGGCCGGTAGGGGGCCTCAGCCCCAGCATTTT
.	TRBV5-6	TRBJ2-7	TRBD2	CASRAAWAGGPYEQYF	TGTGCCAGCAGGGCGGCCTGGGCGGGAGGGCCCTACGAGCAGTACTTC
.	TRBV28	TRBJ1-5	.	CASSFARQRHYQPQHF	TGTGCCAGCAGTTTTGCCCGGCAGCGCCATTATCAGCCCCAGCATTTT
.	TRBV5-4	TRBJ1-5	TRBD1	CASSPGTGGGQPQHF	TGTGCCAGCAGCCCCGGGACAGGGGGCGGTCAGCCCCAGCATTTT
.	TRBV7-2	TRBJ1-1	.	CASSLGISAGMNTEAFF	TGTGCCAGCAGCTTAGGTATCTCTGCAGGGATGAACACTGAAGCTTTCTTT
.	TRBV7-2	TRBJ2-7	TRBD1	CASSFDRVSGYEQYF	TGTGCCAGCAGCTTTGACAGGGTTTCGGGCTACGAGCAGTACTTC
.	TRBV4-3	TRBJ1-6	.	CASSSRPKGGNSPLHF	TGCGCCAGCAGCTCAAGGCCGAAGGGAGGCAATTCACCCCTCCACTTT
.	TRBV4-3	TRBJ1-2	.	CASSQDTGNPGYTF	TGCGCCAGCAGCCAAGATACAGGGAATCCTGGCTACACCTTC
few	TRBV4-1	TRBJ1-1	.	CASSQAGGIEAFF	TGCGCCAGCAGCCAAGCGGGGGGAATTGAAGCTTTCTTT
once	TRBV19	TRBJ1-1	TRBD1	CASTRTGGGTEAFF	TGTGCCAGTACCCGGACAGGGGGTGGCACTGAAGCTTTCTTT
.	TRBV6-5	TRBJ1-1	.	CATLPRAGGSKGAFF	TGTGCCACCCTTCCCAGGGCCGGCGGCTCGAAAGGAGCTTTCTTT
.	TRBV5-1	TRBJ1-2	TRBD1	CASSPGQVINYGYTF	TGCGCCAGCAGCCCTGGACAGGTGATTAACTATGGCTACACCTTC
.	TRBV4-2	TRBJ1-6	.	CASSPGLLSPPLHF	TGTGCCAGCAGCCCAGGGCTACTCTCCCCACCCCTCCACTTT
.	TRBV7-2	TRBJ1-1	TRBD1	CASSLTGITEAFF	TGTGCCAGCAGTTTGACAGGGATCACTGAAGCTTTCTTT
.	TRBV9	TRBJ2-2	TRBD2	CASSPAGTANTGELFF	TGTGCCAGCAGCCCAGCGGGGACGGCGAACACCGGGGAGCTGTTTTTT
.	TRBV28	TRBJ1-2	TRBD1	CASSFGTGGWGYTF	TGTGCCAGCAGTTTTGGGACAGGGGGGTGGGGCTACACCTTC
.	TRBV7-9	TRBJ2-1	TRBD2	CASSPGTSGSEVEQFF	TGTGCCAGCAGCCCCGGGACTAGCGGGAGTGAAGTTGAGCAGTTCTTC
.	TRBV7-9	TRBJ2-1	.	CASSFLEGREQFF	TGTGCCAGCAGCTTTTTAGAAGGGCGTGAGCAGTTCTTC
.	TRBV4-3	TRBJ1-4	TRBD1	CASSQDRMRGLANEKLFF	TGCGCCAGCAGCCAAGATAGGATGAGGGGGCTAGCTAATGAAAAACTGTTTTTT